These 20 T cell receptor beta chains came from one sample sequenced in a study of blood T cells in healthy people across ages. Then a second PCR, running about 6 to 12 cycles, was carried out with a sample-barcoded 5' primer and a J-beta primer mix. Each CDR3 protein is one row after TCRdb ran MiXCR on the 5' RACE reads. The sample has around 1,500,000 distinct CDR3 sequences; 40% to 50% are singletons. Input material: blood. These receptors came from a woman aged 18-29 years in good health.

The V gene is TRBV3-1, the J gene TRBJ1-5, with unresolved D. Germline CDR1 LGHDT, CDR2 YNNKEL (reference sequence). V gave up 3 bases and J gave up 4 bases, with 10 bases separating them. The CDR3 extends over 14 amino acids. Here the CDR3 reads CASSQPGQNQPQHF. CDR3 DNA sequence: TGTGCCAGCAGCCAGCCGGGCCAAAATCAGCCCCAGCATTTT.

This clonotype was counted only a few times. This chain links TRBV29-1 with TRBJ2-7, with 10 bases aligning to TRBD1. This CDR3 has 14 residues. J was trimmed by 0 bases and V by 5 bases; bases with no gene match: 4. CDR1 and CDR2 from the germline V gene are SQVTM and ANQGSEA. CDR3: CSVLGTGDSYEQYF. The DNA of the CDR3 is TGCAGCGTTCTTGGGACAGGGGACTCCTACGAGCAGTACTTC.

This clonotype was counted a few times. This chain joins TRBV7-2 and TRBJ2-7; 8 nucleotides line up with TRBD2. V gave up 2 bases and J gave up 3 bases; unmatched junction bases: 15. Germline CDR1 is SGHTA and CDR2 is FQGNSA. This CDR3 is built from 18 residues. This CDR3 is CASSLTGLAGGLLYEQYF. The DNA of the CDR3 is TGTGCCAGCAGCTTAACGGGACTGGCGGGAGGCCTCCTCTACGAGCAGTACTTC.

This clonotype was seen a handful of times. The genes are TRBV12-3 or TRBV12-4 and TRBJ2-3; D gene unclear. CDR3 length equals 13 residues. Trimming took 6 bases from V and 6 from J, leaving 13 bases between them. The CDR3 reads CASRTNGADTQYF. Written as DNA, the CDR3 is TGTGCCAGCAGGACGAACGGAGCGGATACGCAGTATTTT.

This chain links TRBV15 with TRBJ1-2, with D perhaps matching TRBD1 (5 bases). Germline CDR1 reads LNHNV; CDR2 reads YYDKDF (reference sequence). Trimming removed 3 bases from V and 8 bases from J, with 13 bases in between. The CDR3 spans 13 residues. The CDR3 protein is CATSSRLGEGYTF. CDR3 bases: TGTGCCACCAGCAGCCGTCTGGGGGAAGGCTACACCTTC.

This chain links TRBV5-1 with TRBJ1-5, with a weak D call TRBD1 (6 bases). The length of the CDR3 is 15 residues. The V end lost 0 bases, the J end lost 6 bases, and 13 bases lay between the germline ends. Germline V CDR1 and CDR2: SGHRS, YFSETQ. The CDR3 DNA reads TGCGCCAGCAGCTTGGATTGGGGGCGCGGTCAGCCCCAGCATTTT. It translates to CASSLDWGRGQPQHF.

V and J are TRBV11-2 and TRBJ2-1; 12 positions agree with TRBD2. After removal of 1 base from V and 8 bases from J, the junction contained 6 bases not matched to a gene. The CDR3 runs to 16 residues. CDR1 is SGHAT and CDR2 is FQNNGV in the germline V gene. This chain's CDR3 is CASSLGRTSGTHEQFF. The CDR3 coding sequence is TGTGCCAGCAGCTTAGGTCGGACTAGCGGGACCCATGAGCAGTTCTTC.

This chain uses TRBV24-1 with TRBJ1-2; 10 bases line up with TRBD1. In germline, CDR1 is KGHDR, CDR2 SFDVKD. With V trimmed by 5 bases and J by 6 bases, 5 bases remained unmatched. CDR3 length: 14 residues. CDR3 sequence reads: CATSGTGGNNGYTF. In nucleotides, the CDR3 is TGTGCCACCAGTGGGACAGGGGGAAATAATGGCTACACCTTC.

The rearrangement links TRBV10-1 to TRBJ1-2, with a possible D match to TRBD1 (5 bases). V was cut by 3 bases and J by 4 bases, with 12 bases left in between. The CDR3 runs to 14 residues. Germline values: CDR1 WNHNN, CDR2 SYGVQD (reference sequence). The CDR3 loop reads CASSDPGTIYGYTF. For the CDR3, the DNA is TGCGCCAGCAGTGACCCCGGGACGATCTATGGCTACACCTTC.

This clonotype has only a few counts. The rearrangement joins TRBV10-3 to TRBJ2-1; 7 bases are a match to TRBD2. The V segment lost 2 bases and the J segment 9 bases; nucleotides outside the gene matches: 7. The CDR3 runs to 14 residues. Per germline, CDR1 ENHRY and CDR2 SYGVKD. The CDR3 here is CAISERTSEAEQFF. The CDR3, as DNA: TGTGCCATCAGTGAGAGGACTAGTGAAGCTGAGCAGTTCTTC.

The chain's CDR3 is CASSQDFSYEQYF. CDR3 nucleotides: TGTGCCAGCAGCCAAGATTTCTCCTACGAGCAGTACTTC. The chain has TRBV3-1 and TRBJ2-7, with D unresolved. The V gene's germline CDR1 is LGHDT and CDR2 YNNKEL (reference sequence). V was trimmed by 0 bases and J by 0 bases, leaving 3 bases between them. This CDR3 contains 13 residues.

The chain carries TRBV20-1 and TRBJ2-3, with 11 bases identical to TRBD2. The V segment lost 2 bases and the J segment 4 bases; nucleotides outside the gene matches: 2. CDR3 length equals 14 residues. Germline V gene sequence: CDR1 DFQATT, CDR2 SNEGSKA (reference sequence). The CDR3 coding sequence is TGCAGTGCTAGACTAGCGGGGGGTCCAGATACGCAGTATTTT. It translates to CSARLAGGPDTQYF.

The rearrangement links TRBV20-1 to TRBJ1-1; D possibly corresponds to TRBD1 (5 bases). The CDR3 is 13 residues long. V was shortened by 3 bases and J by 0 bases, with 8 bases between the two germline ends. CDR1 DFQATT and CDR2 SNEGSKA come from the germline V gene (reference sequence). The CDR3 nucleotides are TGCAGTGCTAGTTCACAGGTGAACACTGAAGCTTTCTTT. This translates into CSASSQVNTEAFF.

The chain has TRBV5-1 and TRBJ2-5, with TRBD1 matching 10 bases. The CDR3 length is 16 residues. J lost 11 bases, V lost 3 bases, and 16 bases had no gene match. Germline CDR1 SGHRS, CDR2 YFSETQ. CDR3 protein: CASSWTGTGAFGEQYF. In DNA, the CDR3 is TGCGCCAGCAGCTGGACCGGGACAGGGGCGTTTGGTGAGCAGTACTTC.

In this sample, this clonotype turned up many times. The chain uses TRBV12-3 or TRBV12-4 and TRBJ2-7; no definite D call. Between the trimmed V and J ends, which lost 4 bases and 6 bases, there was a span of 7 bases. There are 11 residues in the CDR3. CDR3: CASSSTREQYF. The CDR3 coding sequence is TGTGCCAGCAGTTCGACGCGCGAGCAGTACTTC.

V usage is TRBV6-1 and J usage is TRBJ2-7; possibly TRBD1 for D (6 bases). V gave up 3 bases and J gave up 3 bases, with 15 bases separating them. The CDR3 consists of 15 residues. Germline values: CDR1 MNHNS, CDR2 SASEGT. DNA for the CDR3: TGTGCCAGCAGTGAGCCCGGACAGATGAGCTACGAGCAGTACTTC. It yields the protein CASSEPGQMSYEQYF.

J is TRBJ1-2 and V is TRBV20-1; TRBD1 is a possible D gene (6 bases). V was cut by 3 bases and J by 7 bases, with 15 bases left in between. Germline CDR1 is DFQATT and CDR2 is SNEGSKA (reference sequence). There are 13 residues in the CDR3. The CDR3: CSASFPGAGGYTF. CDR3 in DNA: TGCAGTGCTAGTTTTCCAGGGGCGGGTGGCTACACCTTC.

The chain carries TRBV10-1 and TRBJ1-3, with D hard to call. CDR1 WNHNN and CDR2 SYGVQD come from the germline V gene (reference sequence). This CDR3 contains 16 residues. Trimming stripped 0 bases from V and 1 base from J, with 10 bases between. The CDR3 spells CASSESSAASGNTIYF. Written as DNA, the CDR3 is TGCGCCAGCAGTGAGTCGTCAGCCGCATCTGGAAACACCATATATTTT.

The V call is TRBV6-5, the J call TRBJ2-1, with 7 bases aligning to TRBD1. The ends lost 0 bases at V and 5 bases at J; junction bases unmatched: 7. This CDR3 region has 16 residues. Germline assignment: CDR1 MNHEY and CDR2 SVGAGI. The DNA of the CDR3 is TGTGCCAGCAGTTACTCTCCGGGACAGCTAAACAATGAGCAGTTCTTC. This sequence encodes CASSYSPGQLNNEQFF.

This clonotype occurred a few times. Here the CDR3 reads CSAGGGGTDTQYF. In nucleotides, the CDR3 is TGCAGCGCTGGCGGGGGGGGGACAGATACGCAGTATTTT. This sequence joins TRBV20-1 and TRBJ2-3; TRBD2 matches at 9 bases. CDR1 DFQATT and CDR2 SNEGSKA come from the germline V gene (reference sequence). This CDR3 region has 13 residues.